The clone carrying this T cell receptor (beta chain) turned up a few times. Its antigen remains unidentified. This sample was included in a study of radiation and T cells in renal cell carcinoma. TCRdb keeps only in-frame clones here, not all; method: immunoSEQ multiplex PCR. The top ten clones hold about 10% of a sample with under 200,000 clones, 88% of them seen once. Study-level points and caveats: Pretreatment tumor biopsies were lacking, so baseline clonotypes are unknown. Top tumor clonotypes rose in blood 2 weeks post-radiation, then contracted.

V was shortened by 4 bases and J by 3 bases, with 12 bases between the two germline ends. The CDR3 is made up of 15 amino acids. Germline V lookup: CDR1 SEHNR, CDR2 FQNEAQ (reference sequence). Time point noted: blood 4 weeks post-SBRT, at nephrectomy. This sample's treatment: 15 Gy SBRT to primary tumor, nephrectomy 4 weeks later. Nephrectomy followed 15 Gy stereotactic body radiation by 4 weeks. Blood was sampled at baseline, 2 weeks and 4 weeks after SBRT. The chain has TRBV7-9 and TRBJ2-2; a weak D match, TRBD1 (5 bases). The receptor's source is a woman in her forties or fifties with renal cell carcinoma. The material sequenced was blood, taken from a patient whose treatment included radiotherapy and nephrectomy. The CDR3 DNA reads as TGTGCCAGCAGCTCGACCCAGGGCCACACCGGGGAGCTGTTTTTT. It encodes CASSSTQGHTGELFF.